This is a list of T cell receptor beta chains from one sample in a study of cytomegalovirus exposure and HLA in healthy donors. Sequencing used immunoSEQ multiplex PCR; TCRdb keeps in-frame clones, though not all of them. The profile covers 90,000 to 110,000 clones, with approximately 80% appearing a single time and about 2% taken by the ten largest. Material for sequencing was PBMCs. These receptors were taken from a young woman in good health and CMV-seronegative. The CDR3 runs from the conserved cysteine through the conserved F or W. Fields, in order: V gene, J gene, D gene, clone size, CDR3 protein, CDR3 DNA. A D gene is named only where the DNA matches it firmly. Not all rows give a size; the values are once, few, many and, for expanded clones, a class.

v_call: TRBV7-8; j_call: TRBJ2-3; d_call: TRBD2; clone_size: few; cdr3_aa: CASSLEVLAGTTDTQYF; cdr3_nt: TGTGCCAGCAGCTTAGAGGTGTTAGCGGGAACCACAGATACGCAGTATTTT
v_call: TRBV7-2; j_call: TRBJ2-7; d_call: TRBD2; clone_size: once; cdr3_aa: CASSLPASGKYEQYF; cdr3_nt: TGTGCCAGCAGCTTACCGGCTAGCGGGAAATACGAGCAGTACTTC
v_call: TRBV25-1; j_call: TRBJ1-1; d_call: NA; clone_size: once; cdr3_aa: CASSASGVTEAFF; cdr3_nt: TGTGCCAGCAGTGCATCAGGGGTAACTGAAGCTTTCTTT
v_call: TRBV20-1; j_call: TRBJ2-7; d_call: NA; clone_size: few; cdr3_aa: CSAPANYEQYF; cdr3_nt: TGCAGTGCCCCTGCTAATTACGAGCAGTACTTC
v_call: TRBV6-5; j_call: TRBJ2-5; d_call: TRBD1; clone_size: NA; cdr3_aa: CASSYRGHQETQYF; cdr3_nt: TGTGCCAGCAGTTACAGGGGGCACCAAGAGACCCAGTACTTC
v_call: TRBV7-2; j_call: TRBJ2-3; d_call: TRBD2; clone_size: NA; cdr3_aa: CASSLVAGGGRARETQYF; cdr3_nt: TGTGCCAGCAGCTTAGTCGCGGGAGGCGGGAGGGCCAGGGAAACGCAGTATTTT
v_call: TRBV27; j_call: TRBJ2-2; d_call: NA; clone_size: NA; cdr3_aa: CASIPSGSPGGELFF; cdr3_nt: TGTGCCAGCATCCCTTCGGGATCCCCCGGCGGGGAGCTGTTTTTT
v_call: TRBV4-2; j_call: TRBJ2-7; d_call: NA; clone_size: NA; cdr3_aa: CASSQDLVSIYEQYF; cdr3_nt: TGTGCCAGCAGCCAAGATCTAGTCAGCATCTACGAGCAGTACTTC
v_call: TRBV4-1; j_call: TRBJ2-5; d_call: NA; clone_size: few; cdr3_aa: CASSQDRRIGAQYF; cdr3_nt: TGCGCCAGCAGCCAAGATCGACGGATAGGGGCCCAGTACTTC
v_call: TRBV28; j_call: TRBJ1-4; d_call: TRBD1; clone_size: NA; cdr3_aa: CASSYRTGLEKLFF; cdr3_nt: TGTGCCAGCAGTTACCGGACAGGTTTGGAAAAACTGTTTTTT
v_call: TRBV4-2; j_call: TRBJ1-2; d_call: NA; clone_size: NA; cdr3_aa: CASSQSGLTSNYGYTF; cdr3_nt: TGTGCCAGCAGCCAGAGCGGCCTTACTTCTAACTATGGCTACACCTTC
v_call: TRBV6-5; j_call: TRBJ2-7; d_call: TRBD1; clone_size: NA; cdr3_aa: CASSYYRGSYEQYF; cdr3_nt: TGTGCCAGCAGTTATTACAGGGGTTCCTACGAGCAGTACTTC
v_call: TRBV6-5; j_call: TRBJ1-1; d_call: TRBD1; clone_size: NA; cdr3_aa: CASRPPDRGSEAFF; cdr3_nt: TGTGCCAGCAGACCTCCTGACAGGGGAAGTGAAGCTTTCTTT
v_call: TRBV18; j_call: TRBJ2-1; d_call: TRBD2; clone_size: NA; cdr3_aa: CASSPKTSGRWNEQFF; cdr3_nt: TGTGCCAGCTCACCAAAGACTAGCGGGAGGTGGAATGAGCAGTTCTTC
v_call: TRBV28; j_call: TRBJ1-1; d_call: TRBD1; clone_size: NA; cdr3_aa: CASRLPTGAGGEAFF; cdr3_nt: TGTGCCAGCAGGCTACCAACAGGGGCGGGGGGTGAAGCTTTCTTT
v_call: TRBV28; j_call: TRBJ1-3; d_call: NA; clone_size: few; cdr3_aa: CASCFRSSGNTIYF; cdr3_nt: TGTGCCAGCTGTTTTAGGAGCTCTGGAAACACCATATATTTT
v_call: TRBV5-1; j_call: TRBJ1-5; d_call: TRBD1; clone_size: NA; cdr3_aa: CASSPFGQGMGQPQHF; cdr3_nt: TGCGCCAGCAGTCCTTTCGGACAGGGGATGGGCCAGCCCCAGCATTTT
v_call: TRBV6-1; j_call: TRBJ2-7; d_call: NA; clone_size: NA; cdr3_aa: CASSWDKRTYEQYF; cdr3_nt: TGTGCCAGCAGTTGGGACAAACGGACCTACGAGCAGTACTTC
v_call: TRBV11-3; j_call: TRBJ2-7; d_call: NA; clone_size: NA; cdr3_aa: CASSLVVAAAGAIPNEQYF; cdr3_nt: TGTGCCAGCAGCTTAGTGGTGGCAGCGGCAGGGGCAATTCCTAACGAGCAGTACTTC
v_call: TRBV7-2; j_call: TRBJ2-3; d_call: NA; clone_size: NA; cdr3_aa: CASSLAPTEEYF; cdr3_nt: TGTGCCAGCAGCTTAGCCCCCACCGAGGAGTATTTT
v_call: TRBV7-9; j_call: TRBJ2-7; d_call: TRBD1; clone_size: NA; cdr3_aa: CASSKDRGSYEQYF; cdr3_nt: TGTGCCAGCAGCAAGGACAGGGGGTCCTACGAGCAGTACTTC
v_call: TRBV25-1; j_call: TRBJ2-3; d_call: NA; clone_size: NA; cdr3_aa: CASSEDGGRTTDTQYF; cdr3_nt: TGTGCCAGCAGTGAAGATGGAGGGAGGACCACAGATACGCAGTATTTT
v_call: TRBV5-1; j_call: TRBJ2-5; d_call: TRBD2; clone_size: few; cdr3_aa: CASSTGLAGETQYF; cdr3_nt: TGCGCCAGCAGCACCGGACTAGCGGGAGAGACCCAGTACTTC
v_call: TRBV5-6; j_call: TRBJ1-6; d_call: NA; clone_size: NA; cdr3_aa: CASSSHEALHF; cdr3_nt: TGTGCCAGCAGCAGCCATGAGGCCCTCCACTTT
v_call: TRBV7-2; j_call: TRBJ1-3; d_call: TRBD1; clone_size: NA; cdr3_aa: CASSSYRGSGNTIYF; cdr3_nt: TGTGCCAGCAGCTCCTACAGGGGATCGGGAAACACCATATATTTT
v_call: TRBV19; j_call: TRBJ2-5; d_call: TRBD2; clone_size: NA; cdr3_aa: CASSMRQREGETQYF; cdr3_nt: TGTGCCAGTAGTATGAGGCAGCGGGAGGGAGAGACCCAGTACTTC
v_call: TRBV6-5; j_call: TRBJ2-7; d_call: NA; clone_size: NA; cdr3_aa: CASTPLAAGRYEQYF; cdr3_nt: TGTGCCAGCACCCCCCTCGCGGCGGGACGGTACGAGCAGTACTTC
v_call: TRBV6-1; j_call: TRBJ2-3; d_call: TRBD2; clone_size: NA; cdr3_aa: CASSVAAGSSGPRDTQYF; cdr3_nt: TGTGCCAGCAGTGTCGCGGCAGGTTCTAGCGGCCCTAGGGATACGCAGTATTTT
v_call: TRBV10-3; j_call: TRBJ1-5; d_call: NA; clone_size: NA; cdr3_aa: CAISDQGSNQPQHF; cdr3_nt: TGTGCCATCAGTGATCAGGGTAGCAATCAGCCCCAGCATTTT
v_call: TRBV7-9; j_call: TRBJ1-1; d_call: NA; clone_size: NA; cdr3_aa: CASRPTRERDTEAFF; cdr3_nt: TGTGCCAGCAGGCCAACGAGGGAGCGAGACACTGAAGCTTTCTTT
v_call: TRBV5-8; j_call: TRBJ2-7; d_call: TRBD1; clone_size: NA; cdr3_aa: CASSQTLGQGHYYEQYF; cdr3_nt: TGTGCCAGCAGCCAAACCCTGGGACAGGGGCACTACTACGAGCAGTACTTC
v_call: TRBV6-5; j_call: TRBJ1-1; d_call: TRBD1; clone_size: NA; cdr3_aa: CASRDWTGEAFF; cdr3_nt: TGTGCCAGCAGAGACTGGACAGGGGAAGCTTTCTTT
v_call: TRBV29-1; j_call: TRBJ1-1; d_call: TRBD1; clone_size: NA; cdr3_aa: CSVDGTGMNTEAFF; cdr3_nt: TGCAGCGTTGATGGGACAGGGATGAACACTGAAGCTTTCTTT
v_call: TRBV28; j_call: TRBJ2-6; d_call: TRBD2; clone_size: NA; cdr3_aa: CASRPNGGTSSGFGANVLTF; cdr3_nt: TGTGCCAGCAGGCCAAACGGGGGGACCTCTTCGGGCTTTGGGGCCAACGTCCTGACTTTC
v_call: TRBV7-2; j_call: TRBJ2-5; d_call: TRBD2; clone_size: NA; cdr3_aa: CASSWVGTSGMKETQYF; cdr3_nt: TGTGCCAGCAGCTGGGTGGGAACTAGCGGGATGAAAGAGACCCAGTACTTC
v_call: TRBV7-8; j_call: TRBJ1-5; d_call: NA; clone_size: once; cdr3_aa: CASSLEAGAQPQHF; cdr3_nt: TGTGCCAGCAGCTTAGAAGCAGGGGCTCAGCCCCAGCATTTT
v_call: TRBV30; j_call: TRBJ2-3; d_call: TRBD1; clone_size: NA; cdr3_aa: CAWSGGDRSKTDTQYF; cdr3_nt: TGTGCCTGGAGTGGTGGGGACAGGTCGAAAACAGATACGCAGTATTTT
v_call: TRBV6-6; j_call: TRBJ1-5; d_call: NA; clone_size: once; cdr3_aa: CASSYTGLQHF; cdr3_nt: TGTGCCAGCAGTTATACAGGGCTCCAGCATTTT
v_call: TRBV4-1; j_call: TRBJ2-7; d_call: TRBD1; clone_size: NA; cdr3_aa: CASSQDGGTGGTYEQYF; cdr3_nt: TGCGCCAGCAGCCAAGATGGGGGGACAGGGGGTACCTACGAGCAGTACTTC
v_call: TRBV9; j_call: TRBJ2-2; d_call: NA; clone_size: NA; cdr3_aa: CASRGANTGELFF; cdr3_nt: TGTGCCAGCCGGGGTGCTAACACCGGGGAGCTGTTTTTT
v_call: TRBV10-3; j_call: TRBJ1-1; d_call: TRBD1; clone_size: NA; cdr3_aa: CAISASGGETEAFF; cdr3_nt: TGTGCCATCAGTGCGTCAGGGGGGGAAACTGAAGCTTTCTTT
v_call: TRBV5-1; j_call: TRBJ2-5; d_call: TRBD2; clone_size: few; cdr3_aa: CASSFRLAEPQETQYF; cdr3_nt: TGCGCCAGCAGCTTTAGACTAGCGGAGCCCCAAGAGACCCAGTACTTC
v_call: TRBV29-1; j_call: TRBJ2-1; d_call: TRBD1; clone_size: NA; cdr3_aa: CSVEETGGSGPNEQFF; cdr3_nt: TGCAGCGTTGAAGAAACAGGGGGATCGGGCCCCAATGAGCAGTTCTTC
v_call: TRBV4-3; j_call: TRBJ2-7; d_call: NA; clone_size: few; cdr3_aa: CASSQETGLREQYF; cdr3_nt: TGCGCCAGCAGCCAAGAAACAGGGTTGCGAGAGCAGTACTTC
v_call: TRBV2; j_call: TRBJ1-6; d_call: NA; clone_size: NA; cdr3_aa: CASSQAGRNSPLHF; cdr3_nt: TGTGCCAGCAGTCAGGCGGGAAGGAATTCACCCCTCCACTTT
v_call: TRBV7-8; j_call: TRBJ2-2; d_call: NA; clone_size: few; cdr3_aa: CASSLKTRGTGELFF; cdr3_nt: TGTGCCAGCAGCCTAAAGACTAGGGGTACCGGGGAGCTGTTTTTT
v_call: TRBV5-1; j_call: TRBJ2-5; d_call: TRBD2; clone_size: NA; cdr3_aa: CASSFAGDQETQYF; cdr3_nt: TGCGCCAGCAGCTTTGCGGGAGATCAAGAGACCCAGTACTTC
v_call: TRBV5-4; j_call: TRBJ2-3; d_call: TRBD2; clone_size: NA; cdr3_aa: CASSLGGSGRGDTQYF; cdr3_nt: TGTGCCAGCAGCTTGGGCGGTAGCGGGAGGGGGGATACGCAGTATTTT
v_call: TRBV28; j_call: TRBJ2-7; d_call: TRBD1; clone_size: NA; cdr3_aa: CASSLAKSGDRGRSNF; cdr3_nt: TGTGCCAGCAGTTTGGCCAAAAGTGGGGACAGGGGCAGGTCAAACTTC
v_call: TRBV28; j_call: TRBJ2-1; d_call: TRBD2; clone_size: once; cdr3_aa: CASRLASSFNEQFF; cdr3_nt: TGTGCCAGCAGACTAGCGAGTTCGTTCAATGAGCAGTTCTTC
v_call: TRBV9; j_call: TRBJ2-3; d_call: NA; clone_size: once; cdr3_aa: CASSAGGTDTQYF; cdr3_nt: TGTGCCAGCAGCGCGGGGGGCACAGATACGCAGTATTTT
v_call: TRBV11-2; j_call: TRBJ1-2; d_call: NA; clone_size: NA; cdr3_aa: CASSSQGSDGYTF; cdr3_nt: TGTGCCAGCAGCTCCCAGGGGAGTGATGGCTACACCTTC